The text below deals with one T cell receptor (beta chain). Sequenced by immunoSEQ multiplex PCR; TCRdb stores in-frame clones only, minus some. Found here are roughly 50,000 clones, about 85% of them singletons; the top ten hold about 3.8%. This sample is drawn from a study of T cells in tumors after PD-1 blockade. Study at large: No patient had prior checkpoint blockade, systemic immunosuppression, or radiotherapy within 4 weeks. Daily vismodegib 150 mg continued in a subset of anti-PD-1-treated patients.

Germline V gene sequence: CDR1 LNHNV, CDR2 YYDKDF (reference sequence). Trimming left V 3 bases short and J 5 bases short, with 16 bases between. This CDR3 contains 15 residues. This specimen consisted of PBMCs, obtained before anti-PD-1 treatment. This chain uses TRBV15 with TRBJ1-2; tentative D call: TRBD1 (5 bases). The receptor comes from a human donor with basal cell carcinoma. The chain's CDR3 is CATSRTDEGRYGYTF. The DNA for the CDR3 is TGTGCCACCAGCAGGACGGACGAGGGGCGATATGGCTACACCTTC.